The rows below give T cell receptor beta chains drawn from one sample of a study of blood T cell repertoires in COVID-19. Here immunoSEQ multiplex PCR was the method, and the copy in TCRdb shows in-frame clones only, minus some. The table includes 150,000 or so clones, roughly 83% detected once. Specimen: PBMCs or T cells enriched from blood (not recorded which). Receptor source: a woman aged 55-69 years who had recovered from COVID-19. The CDR3 runs from the conserved cysteine through the conserved F or W. D genes are given only for firm matches. A clone size is listed for some rows: how often the clone was seen (once, few, many), or a class if it is expanded.

J gene: TRBJ1-3; D gene: NA; clone size: once; V gene: TRBV6-5; CDR3 DNA: TGTGCCAGCAGTTCCCGATCGGGAGGGACCAACACCATATATTTT; CDR3 protein: CASSSRSGGTNTIYF
J gene: TRBJ2-5; D gene: NA; clone size: NA; V gene: TRBV5-1; CDR3 DNA: TGCGCCAGCAGCCCAATGGGGCGGGAGACCCAGTACTTC; CDR3 protein: CASSPMGRETQYF
J gene: TRBJ2-3; D gene: NA; clone size: NA; V gene: TRBV5-1; CDR3 DNA: TGCGCCAGCAGCTTGGGCGGCGCTAGCACAGATACGCAGTATTTT; CDR3 protein: CASSLGGASTDTQYF
J gene: TRBJ2-1; D gene: TRBD2; clone size: NA; V gene: TRBV6-5; CDR3 DNA: TGTGCCAGCTCTACCCCTAGCGGACATCAGTTCTTC; CDR3 protein: CASSTPSGHQFF
J gene: TRBJ1-2; D gene: TRBD1; clone size: NA; V gene: TRBV9; CDR3 DNA: TGTGCCAGCACCAGGGGGACAGGGGGCCAAAATAACTATGGCTACACCTTC; CDR3 protein: CASTRGTGGQNNYGYTF
J gene: TRBJ1-5; D gene: NA; clone size: NA; V gene: TRBV28; CDR3 DNA: TGTGCCAGCAGTTTCGGGGGACGGCAGCCCCAGCATTTT; CDR3 protein: CASSFGGRQPQHF
J gene: TRBJ2-3; D gene: NA; clone size: NA; V gene: TRBV12-3/TRBV12-4; CDR3 DNA: TGTGCCAGCAGTTCTAGGAGCGCAGATACGCAGTATTTT; CDR3 protein: CASSSRSADTQYF
J gene: TRBJ1-1; D gene: NA; clone size: NA; V gene: TRBV14; CDR3 DNA: TGTGCCAGCAGCCAAGGTCTTGCTGAAGCTTTCTTT; CDR3 protein: CASSQGLAEAFF
J gene: TRBJ1-2; D gene: NA; clone size: NA; V gene: TRBV27; CDR3 DNA: TGTGCCAGCAGTCCCCAGGGGTCTGGCTACACCTTC; CDR3 protein: CASSPQGSGYTF
J gene: TRBJ1-5; D gene: NA; clone size: NA; V gene: TRBV19; CDR3 DNA: TGTGCCAGTAGTATAGATCCAGGGCATAGCAATCAGCCCCAGCATTTT; CDR3 protein: CASSIDPGHSNQPQHF
J gene: TRBJ2-3; D gene: TRBD1; clone size: NA; V gene: TRBV24-1; CDR3 DNA: TGTGCCACCAGTGTAGGACAGGGCGCAGATACGCAGTATTTT; CDR3 protein: CATSVGQGADTQYF
J gene: TRBJ2-1; D gene: NA; clone size: NA; V gene: TRBV5-1; CDR3 DNA: TGCGCCAGCAGCCGGGAGGGACAGGGCGGCAATGAGCAGTTCTTC; CDR3 protein: CASSREGQGGNEQFF
J gene: TRBJ2-2; D gene: TRBD2; clone size: NA; V gene: TRBV7-9; CDR3 DNA: TGTGCCAGCAGTTATAGCGGGGGCCGGGCCGGGGAGCTGTTTTTT; CDR3 protein: CASSYSGGRAGELFF
J gene: TRBJ1-2; D gene: NA; clone size: NA; V gene: TRBV19; CDR3 DNA: TGTGCCAGTAGTATACAGGGAGGCTACACCTTC; CDR3 protein: CASSIQGGYTF
J gene: TRBJ2-7; D gene: NA; clone size: NA; V gene: TRBV23-1; CDR3 DNA: TGCGCCAGCACCCCACCCGTGCGCTACGAGCAGTACTTC; CDR3 protein: CASTPPVRYEQYF
J gene: TRBJ2-5; D gene: NA; clone size: NA; V gene: TRBV5-1; CDR3 DNA: TGCGCCAGCAGCCGCGGGACAGCCCTCGGGGAGACCCAGTACTTC; CDR3 protein: CASSRGTALGETQYF
J gene: TRBJ2-5; D gene: TRBD1; clone size: NA; V gene: TRBV5-1; CDR3 DNA: TGCGCCAGCAGCACAGGACAGGGTTCCCAAGAGACCCAGTACTTC; CDR3 protein: CASSTGQGSQETQYF
J gene: TRBJ1-1; D gene: NA; clone size: NA; V gene: TRBV7-2; CDR3 DNA: TGTGCCAGCAGCTTCACAGGGTACACTGAAGCTTTCTTT; CDR3 protein: CASSFTGYTEAFF
J gene: TRBJ1-1; D gene: NA; clone size: NA; V gene: TRBV29-1; CDR3 DNA: TGCAGCGCCCGACCTACACGACTTGGTGAAGCTTTCTTT; CDR3 protein: CSARPTRLGEAFF
J gene: TRBJ1-1; D gene: TRBD1; clone size: NA; V gene: TRBV6-1; CDR3 DNA: TGTGCCAGCAGAGAACAGGGGGCCCCCGCGAACACTGAAGCTTTCTTT; CDR3 protein: CASREQGAPANTEAFF
J gene: TRBJ2-3; D gene: TRBD2; clone size: NA; V gene: TRBV7-7; CDR3 DNA: TGTGCTAGCAGCTTAGACGCGGGGGACCTGTATTTT; CDR3 protein: CASSLDAGDLYF
J gene: TRBJ1-6; D gene: TRBD1; clone size: NA; V gene: TRBV7-9; CDR3 DNA: TGTGCCAGCAGCTTGCCAGGGGGAAGGAATTCACCCCTCCACTTT; CDR3 protein: CASSLPGGRNSPLHF
J gene: TRBJ1-1; D gene: NA; clone size: NA; V gene: TRBV19; CDR3 DNA: TGTGCCAGTAGTACGCCTGGGAGGGGCACTGAAGCTTTCTTT; CDR3 protein: CASSTPGRGTEAFF
J gene: TRBJ1-1; D gene: NA; clone size: NA; V gene: TRBV10-3; CDR3 DNA: TGTGCCATCAGTGATGGGTCTGTGACAGAAGGTGAAGCTTTCTTT; CDR3 protein: CAISDGSVTEGEAFF
J gene: TRBJ1-3; D gene: NA; clone size: NA; V gene: TRBV21-1; CDR3 DNA: TGTGCCAGCAGCATCCTGGGTCGACCGCCTAGCTCTGGAAACACCATATATTTT; CDR3 protein: CASSILGRPPSSGNTIYF
J gene: TRBJ2-7; D gene: NA; clone size: NA; V gene: TRBV2; CDR3 DNA: TGTGCCAGCAGTGAACGTGGGCACTTCTACGAGCAGTACTTC; CDR3 protein: CASSERGHFYEQYF
J gene: TRBJ2-1; D gene: NA; clone size: NA; V gene: TRBV12-5; CDR3 DNA: TGTGCTAGTGGTTTGGTTGGGGCGAATGAGCAGTTCTTC; CDR3 protein: CASGLVGANEQFF
J gene: TRBJ1-1; D gene: NA; clone size: NA; V gene: TRBV29-1; CDR3 DNA: TGCAGCGTTGAAGTGCATTTCGGCACTGAAGCTTTCTTT; CDR3 protein: CSVEVHFGTEAFF
J gene: TRBJ2-5; D gene: TRBD2; clone size: once; V gene: TRBV3-1/TRBV3-2; CDR3 DNA: TGTGCCAGCAGCCGGGGGACTAGCGGGAGAGAGACCCAGTACTTC; CDR3 protein: CASSRGTSGRETQYF
J gene: TRBJ1-2; D gene: TRBD1; clone size: once; V gene: TRBV5-1; CDR3 DNA: TGCGCCAGCAGCTTGTCCGGGACAGGGGCCTCGTCTGGCTACACCTTC; CDR3 protein: CASSLSGTGASSGYTF
J gene: TRBJ2-1; D gene: TRBD2; clone size: NA; V gene: TRBV3-1/TRBV3-2; CDR3 DNA: TGTGCCAGCAGCCAAGTGGCGGGAGGGCGAGATGAGCAGTTCTTC; CDR3 protein: CASSQVAGGRDEQFF
J gene: TRBJ2-3; D gene: NA; clone size: NA; V gene: TRBV5-1; CDR3 DNA: TGCGCCAGCAGCTTACCCCTACCCACAGATACGCAGTATTTT; CDR3 protein: CASSLPLPTDTQYF
J gene: TRBJ1-6; D gene: NA; clone size: NA; V gene: TRBV5-6; CDR3 DNA: TGTGCCAGCAGGGCCAGGGGCTATAATTCACCCCTCCACTTT; CDR3 protein: CASRARGYNSPLHF
J gene: TRBJ2-2; D gene: NA; clone size: NA; V gene: TRBV28; CDR3 DNA: TGTGCCAGCAGCTCCTCGGGTGAGGCCGGGGAGCTGTTTTTT; CDR3 protein: CASSSSGEAGELFF
J gene: TRBJ2-1; D gene: NA; clone size: NA; V gene: TRBV6-5; CDR3 DNA: TGTGCCAGCAGTTACAGGGGGAGCTGGGATGAGCAGTTCTTC; CDR3 protein: CASSYRGSWDEQFF
J gene: TRBJ1-2; D gene: TRBD1; clone size: NA; V gene: TRBV7-9; CDR3 DNA: TGTGCCAGCAGCTCGACAGGGGGTAACGCTGGCTACACCTTC; CDR3 protein: CASSSTGGNAGYTF
J gene: TRBJ1-1; D gene: NA; clone size: NA; V gene: TRBV19; CDR3 DNA: TGTGCCAGTAGTATAGGGCAGGGTTACACTGAAGCTTTCTTT; CDR3 protein: CASSIGQGYTEAFF
J gene: TRBJ2-3; D gene: NA; clone size: NA; V gene: TRBV21-1; CDR3 DNA: TGTGCCAGCAGCAAGAGGGGGCGAATGAGCACAGATACGCAGTATTTT; CDR3 protein: CASSKRGRMSTDTQYF
J gene: TRBJ2-5; D gene: TRBD2; clone size: NA; V gene: TRBV6-1; CDR3 DNA: TGTGCCAGCAGTGAACCGGGGGGGTCTCCTCAGTACTTC; CDR3 protein: CASSEPGGSPQYF
J gene: TRBJ1-1; D gene: TRBD1; clone size: NA; V gene: TRBV9; CDR3 DNA: TGTGCCAGCAGCGCGCCCCCCGGGACAGGGGGCCCTGAAGCTTTCTTT; CDR3 protein: CASSAPPGTGGPEAFF
J gene: TRBJ1-2; D gene: NA; clone size: NA; V gene: TRBV5-5; CDR3 DNA: TGTGCCAGCAGCCTCGACAGAGCATATGGCTACACCTTC; CDR3 protein: CASSLDRAYGYTF
J gene: TRBJ1-3; D gene: NA; clone size: NA; V gene: TRBV28; CDR3 DNA: TGTGCCAGCACCCCAAGGGGTTCGGGAAACACCATATATTTT; CDR3 protein: CASTPRGSGNTIYF
J gene: TRBJ2-3; D gene: NA; clone size: NA; V gene: TRBV7-2; CDR3 DNA: TGTGCCAGCAGCCCCGGGTCGGTCGATGATACGCAGTATTTT; CDR3 protein: CASSPGSVDDTQYF
J gene: TRBJ1-2; D gene: NA; clone size: NA; V gene: TRBV27; CDR3 DNA: TGTGCCAGCAGTTTAGGAGAGACTAACTATGGCTACACCTTC; CDR3 protein: CASSLGETNYGYTF
J gene: TRBJ2-1; D gene: NA; clone size: NA; V gene: TRBV7-3; CDR3 DNA: TGTGCCAGCAGCTTTTCTGGGGCCAGGCAGTTCTTC; CDR3 protein: CASSFSGARQFF
J gene: TRBJ1-4; D gene: NA; clone size: once; V gene: TRBV30; CDR3 DNA: TGTGCCAGCCCCGGGGGGACAGAAAAACTGTTTTTT; CDR3 protein: CASPGGTEKLFF
J gene: TRBJ2-3; D gene: TRBD2; clone size: NA; V gene: TRBV27; CDR3 DNA: TGTGCCAGTAGCGGGAGGGGCACAGATACGCAGTATTTT; CDR3 protein: CASSGRGTDTQYF